What follows are 20 T cell receptor beta chains derived from one specimen sequenced in a study of T cell responses to AZD1222 COVID-19 vaccine. TCRdb's table, derived via immunoSEQ multiplex PCR, lists solely in-frame clones and lacks some. The table has approximately 30,000 clones, approximately 78% seen once. Sequenced here: peripheral blood, sampled 28 days after the second AZD1222 dose. Source of these receptors: an adult who received the AZD1222 COVID-19 vaccine.

V is TRBV2 and J is TRBJ1-1; D not resolved. From germline, CDR1 is SNHLY and CDR2 FYNNEI. With 0 bases removed from V and 10 bases from J, the gap between germline ends came to 18 bases. CDR3 length equals 15 residues. The CDR3 is CASSEAAVQPGIAFF. For the CDR3, the DNA is TGTGCCAGCAGTGAAGCTGCTGTCCAACCGGGTATAGCTTTCTTT.

The chain employs TRBV28 and TRBJ1-4; D may be TRBD1 (6 bases). This CDR3 has 16 residues. V dropped 5 bases and J dropped 8 bases, with 21 bases sitting between them. Germline V gene data show CDR1 as MDHEN and CDR2 as SYDVKM. The CDR3 nucleotides are TGTGCCAGCAGTGACCCTCGGGGGGCGGTGGGCGAAAAACTGTTTTTT. Amino acid sequence: CASSDPRGAVGEKLFF.

The rearrangement uses TRBV9 and TRBJ1-5; tentative D call: TRBD1 (5 bases). Germline V gene sequence: CDR1 SGDLS, CDR2 YYNGEE. The CDR3 contains 15 residues. Deletions cut 0 bases from V and 7 bases from J, with 14 bases between. In DNA form, the CDR3 reads TGTGCCAGCAGCGTAGGAGGGGCAGGGCTGCAGCCCCAGCATTTT. This encodes CASSVGGAGLQPQHF.

The gene calls are TRBV5-8 and TRBJ2-1, with 8 bases lining up with TRBD2. There are 15 residues in the CDR3. With 6 bases clipped from V and 4 bases from J, the junction kept 9 bases outside the gene matches. Germline CDR1 is SGHTS and CDR2 is YDEGEE. The CDR3 protein is CASIRGGTPYNEQFF. The CDR3, as DNA: TGTGCCAGCATTCGGGGGGGAACCCCGTACAATGAGCAGTTCTTC.

The J gene is TRBJ2-2, the V gene TRBV6-5; TRBD2 might be the D (6 bases). The CDR3 extends over 12 amino acids. CDR1 is MNHEY and CDR2 is SVGAGI in the germline V gene. CDR3 sequence: CAITGVTGELFF. CDR3 in DNA: TGTGCGATTACGGGAGTGACCGGGGAGCTGTTTTTT.

The chain uses TRBV19 and TRBJ2-3; D unclear. The CDR3 consists of 15 residues. Between the trimmed V and J ends, which lost 10 bases and 2 bases, there was a span of 19 bases. Germline V gives CDR1 LNHDA, CDR2 SQIVND (reference sequence). The CDR3 DNA reads TGTGCCACCAAAAAAGGACGGACCTCCACAGATACGCAGTATTTT. It is translated as CATKKGRTSTDTQYF.

The V call is TRBV6-5, the J call TRBJ1-3; 9 bases match TRBD1. The CDR3 covers 16 residues. Trimming took 0 bases from V and 3 from J; bases not matched to a gene: 3. Germline CDR1 MNHEY, CDR2 SVGAGI. The CDR3 DNA reads TGTGCCAGCAGTTACTCTGGACAGGGGCTTGGAAACACCATATATTTT. Translation: CASSYSGQGLGNTIYF.

The sample holds one count of this clone. This chain uses TRBV19 with TRBJ2-3, with no clear D. Trimming pared 1 base from V and 5 bases from J, leaving 19 bases between. This CDR3 comprises 17 residues. The germline V gene encodes CDR1 LNHDA and CDR2 SQIVND (reference sequence). This CDR3 is CASSIGPPVGIGDTQYF. CDR3 DNA sequence: TGTGCCAGTAGTATAGGCCCCCCGGTAGGTATTGGAGATACGCAGTATTTT.

The chain has TRBV4-1 and TRBJ1-2, with 8 bases lining up with TRBD1. With V trimmed by 0 bases and J by 7 bases, 7 bases remained unmatched. CDR1 and CDR2 from the germline V gene are MGHRA and YSYEKL. This CDR3 has 15 residues. The CDR3 loop reads CASSQDWTGTGGYTF. The CDR3 bases are TGCGCCAGCAGCCAAGATTGGACAGGGACAGGTGGCTACACCTTC.

This clone occurred once. The chain carries TRBV11-2 and TRBJ2-1; D possibly uses TRBD1 or TRBD2 (5 bases each). V was clipped by 1 base and J by 2 bases, with 12 bases between them. CDR1 and CDR2 from the germline V gene are SGHAT and FQNNGV. The CDR3 runs to 16 residues. Written as DNA, the CDR3 is TGTGCCAGCAGCTTAGCCGGGACCCTTCCCTACAATGAGCAGTTCTTC. Translating gives CASSLAGTLPYNEQFF.

The gene calls are TRBV27 and TRBJ2-3; TRBD2 aligns across 7 bases. The V segment lost 6 bases and the J segment 5 bases; nucleotides outside the gene matches: 8. This CDR3 spans 14 amino acids. Germline CDR1 MNHEY, CDR2 SMNVEV (reference sequence). This chain's CDR3 is CASRRAGDRDTQYF. The CDR3 DNA reads as TGTGCCAGCAGGCGGGCGGGAGACCGAGATACGCAGTATTTT.

V usage is TRBV6-4 and J usage is TRBJ1-1, with D tentatively TRBD1 (5 bases). Germline lookup yields CDR1 MRHNA and CDR2 SNTAGT. Trimming pared 4 bases from V and 4 bases from J, leaving 10 bases between. The CDR3 consists of 13 residues. The CDR3: CASSGGQGTEAFF. The CDR3 DNA follows: TGTGCCAGCAGTGGCGGGCAGGGCACTGAAGCTTTCTTT.

The chain links TRBV6-5 to TRBJ1-2, with D uncertain. CDR1 is MNHEY and CDR2 is SVGAGI in the germline V gene. The V end was cut by 2 bases, the J end by 4 bases, with 11 bases between. The CDR3 spans 14 residues. CDR3 sequence: CASSYDYNSYGYTF. The DNA of the CDR3 is TGTGCCAGCAGTTACGATTACAACAGCTATGGCTACACCTTC.

The chain carries TRBV3-1 (or the pseudogene TRBV3-2) and TRBJ1-1; no definite D call. From germline, CDR1 is LGHDT and CDR2 YNNKEL (reference sequence). This CDR3 has 14 amino acids. The ends were cut back, 2 bases at V and 5 bases at J, with 12 bases in the middle. CDR3 residues: CASSQRSRGTEAFF. CDR3 in DNA: TGTGCCAGCAGCCAACGTTCCAGAGGAACTGAAGCTTTCTTT.

V gene TRBV30 combines with J gene TRBJ1-2; 8 nucleotides agree with TRBD1. V dropped 1 base and J dropped 7; count of bases not matched to a gene: 14. Germline loops: CDR1 GTSNPN, CDR2 SVGIG (reference sequence). This CDR3 spans 16 amino acids. The CDR3 reads CAWSGKSRQGFSGYTF. As DNA, the CDR3 is TGTGCCTGGAGTGGAAAGTCCCGACAGGGGTTTTCTGGCTACACCTTC. Variable domain in full (rest from reference TRBV30 and TRBJ1-2): SQTIHQWPATLVQPVGSPLSLECTVEGTSNPNLYWYRQAAGRGLQLLFYSVGIGQISSEVPQNLSASRPQDRQFILSSKKLLLSDSGFYLCAWSGKSRQGFSGYTFGSGTRLTVV.

V is TRBV5-4 and J is TRBJ2-5; a weak D match, TRBD1 (6 bases). The CDR3 is 14 residues long. Germline V CDR1 and CDR2: SGHNT, YYREEE (reference sequence). V lost 4 bases, J lost 2 bases, and 12 bases lay in between. This CDR3 reads CASSLQGAQETQYF. The CDR3 nucleotides read TGTGCCAGCAGCCTACAGGGAGCTCAAGAGACCCAGTACTTC.

The chain is built from TRBV27 and TRBJ1-1; D gene unclear. Germline V lookup: CDR1 MNHEY, CDR2 SMNVEV (reference sequence). This CDR3 region has 13 residues. V lost 7 bases and J lost 10, with 19 bases in between. The CDR3 sequence is CASTPFPPVRAFF. In nucleotides, the CDR3 is TGTGCCAGCACCCCTTTCCCTCCCGTAAGAGCTTTCTTT.

This sequence joins TRBV5-6 and TRBJ2-1; D is ambiguous. V gave up 5 bases and J gave up 8 bases, with 11 bases separating them. CDR1 is SGHDT and CDR2 is YYEEEE in the germline V gene. The CDR3 sequence is 12 residues long. The CDR3 sequence is CASRALRDEQFF. As DNA, the CDR3 is TGTGCCAGCAGGGCCTTACGGGATGAGCAGTTCTTC.

The chain couples TRBV7-9 to TRBJ1-2, with TRBD1 matching over 11 bases. The germline V gene has CDR1 SEHNR and CDR2 FQNEAQ (reference sequence). With V trimmed by 5 bases and J by 7 bases, 6 bases remained unmatched. CDR3 length equals 14 residues. CDR3 sequence: CASSPGTGGVGYTF. The CDR3 DNA follows: TGTGCCAGCAGCCCCGGGACAGGGGGGGTTGGCTACACCTTC. Complete variable domain (other parts from reference TRBV7-9 and TRBJ1-2): DTGVSQNPRHKITKRGQNVTFRCDPISEHNRLYWYRQTLGQGPEFLTYFQNEAQLEKSRLLSDRFSAERPKGSFSTLEIQRTEQGDSAMYLCASSPGTGGVGYTFGSGTRLTVV.

This clone rates as medium-sized (0.01 to 0.1%). The sample holds other DNA sequences that translate to the same CDR3. The V gene is TRBV11-2, the J gene TRBJ1-2, with 8 bases aligning to TRBD1. Trimming at V came to 5 bases and at J to 3 bases, leaving 2 bases not matched to a gene. Germline lookup yields CDR1 SGHAT and CDR2 FQNNGV. The CDR3 runs 13 residues. Here the CDR3 reads CASSPGQDYGYTF. The CDR3 coding sequence is TGTGCCAGCAGCCCGGGACAGGACTATGGCTACACCTTC.